What follows are 13 T cell receptor beta chains derived from one specimen sequenced in a study of T cell changes during pregnancy in multiple sclerosis. Generated by immunoSEQ multiplex PCR, the TCRdb table keeps only in-frame clones and is missing some. The sample lists 90,000 or so clones; roughly nine tenths were seen once. Sequences were derived from peripheral blood, sampled in the first trimester of pregnancy. The receptors were gathered from a female donor with multiple sclerosis, enrolled in a pregnancy study.

The V and J genes are TRBV5-6 and TRBJ2-1; 8 positions match TRBD2. The CDR3 has 16 amino acids. Per the germline V gene, CDR1 is SGHDT and CDR2 is YYEEEE. The V and J ends lost 0 bases and 6 bases, in that order; junction bases with no gene match: 8. CDR3 nucleotides: TGTGCCAGCAGCTTGGGAGCGGGAGTCAATCCCAATGAGCAGTTCTTC. It is translated as CASSLGAGVNPNEQFF.

The chain has TRBV10-1 and TRBJ1-3; D uncertain. CDR3 size: 15 residues. Germline CDR1 WNHNN, CDR2 SYGVQD (reference sequence). With 3 bases removed from V and 0 bases from J, the gap between germline ends came to 9 bases. CDR3 coding DNA: TGCGCCAGCAGTGACGGTCCCAACTCTGGAAACACCATATATTTT. It yields the protein CASSDGPNSGNTIYF.

The V call is TRBV27, the J call TRBJ2-5, with TRBD2 identical over 8 bases. The V gene's germline CDR1 is MNHEY and CDR2 SMNVEV (reference sequence). V shed 6 bases, J shed 5 bases, and the junction held 20 bases outside the gene matches. The CDR3 has 18 residues. The CDR3 sequence is CASSLVWSGSWTEETQYF. The CDR3 coding sequence is TGTGCCAGCAGCCTCGTGTGGAGCGGGAGCTGGACCGAGGAGACCCAGTACTTC.

The rearrangement joins TRBV27 to TRBJ1-1; no firm D call. V was pared by 2 bases and J by 5 bases, with 12 bases between. The CDR3 spans 14 residues. Germline CDR1 reads MNHEY; CDR2 reads SMNVEV (reference sequence). The CDR3, as DNA: TGTGCCAGCAGTTTAACGTCTGGCAGAACTGAAGCTTTCTTT. Translated: CASSLTSGRTEAFF.

The chain couples TRBV10-3 to TRBJ2-2, with a possible D match to TRBD2 (5 bases). Trimming removed 4 bases from V and 4 bases from J, with 10 bases in between. There are 14 residues in the CDR3. Germline V gene data show CDR1 as ENHRY and CDR2 as SYGVKD. The CDR3 nucleotides read TGTGCCATCAGTGCGGGAATCGGCACCGGGGAGCTGTTTTTT. Its translation is CAISAGIGTGELFF.

The chain has TRBV30 and TRBJ1-1; 10 positions match TRBD1. CDR1 is GTSNPN and CDR2 is SVGIG in the germline V gene (reference sequence). This CDR3 has 14 residues. Germline trimming cut 4 bases from V and 4 bases from J; bases unmatched to any gene: 6. CDR3 sequence: CAWTVGQGSTEAFF. The CDR3 DNA sequence: TGTGCCTGGACCGTGGGACAGGGGAGCACTGAAGCTTTCTTT.

The chain is built from TRBV28 and TRBJ1-1, with 8 positions matching TRBD1. Unmatched junction bases numbered 6, after V lost 8 bases and J lost 1 base. Germline lookup yields CDR1 MDHEN and CDR2 SYDVKM. This CDR3 has 14 residues. CDR3 in amino acids: CASSIQGANTEAFF. CDR3 DNA sequence: TGTGCCAGCTCGATTCAGGGGGCGAACACTGAAGCTTTCTTT.

This chain uses TRBV11-3 with TRBJ2-6; tentatively, D is TRBD2 (5 bases). V was cut by 0 bases and J by 2 bases, with 11 bases left in between. The CDR3 length is 17 residues. From germline, CDR1 is SGHNT and CDR2 YENEEA. CDR3 nucleotides: TGTGCCAGCAGCTTAGATCCTAGCAGAACTGGGGCCAACGTCCTGACTTTC. This codes for CASSLDPSRTGANVLTF.

The J gene is TRBJ1-1, the V gene TRBV5-1; D remains unclear. The CDR3 runs to 15 residues. V gave up 4 bases and J gave up 1 base, with 14 bases separating them. Germline CDR1 and CDR2: SGHRS and YFSETQ. The DNA for the CDR3 is TGCGCCAGCAGCCCCAGTTTCGAGCGGAACACTGAAGCTTTCTTT. This codes for CASSPSFERNTEAFF.

In its sample, this clone was seen a few times. The J gene is TRBJ2-7, the V gene TRBV11-2; TRBD1 aligns across 9 bases. V was pared by 5 bases and J by 3 bases, with 2 bases of the junction left unmatched. This CDR3 has 13 residues. Per the germline V gene, CDR1 is SGHAT and CDR2 is FQNNGV. CDR3 coding DNA: TGTGCCAGCAGCCCGGGACAGGGCTACGAGCAGTACTTC. Translation gives CASSPGQGYEQYF. The whole variable domain, filled in from reference TRBV11-2 and TRBJ2-7, reads EAGVAQSPRYKIIEKRQSVAFWCNPISGHATLYWYQQILGQGPKLLIQFQNNGVVDDSQLPKDRFSAERLKGVDSTLKIQPAKLEDSAVYLCASSPGQGYEQYFGPGTRLTVT.

The chain is built from TRBV5-4 and TRBJ1-1, with TRBD1 matching 7 bases. This CDR3 is built from 12 residues. Germline-derived CDR1 and CDR2 are SGHNT and YYREEE (reference sequence). The ends lost 0 bases at V and 7 bases at J; junction bases unmatched: 0. CDR3 nucleotide sequence: TGTGCCAGCAGCTTGGACAGGGGTGAAGCTTTCTTT. Its translation is CASSLDRGEAFF.

V is TRBV5-1 and J is TRBJ2-1; TRBD2 matches at 8 bases. Germline-derived CDR1 and CDR2 are SGHRS and YFSETQ. After removal of 3 bases from V and 6 bases from J, the junction contained 2 bases not matched to a gene. The CDR3 length is 13 residues. The CDR3 nucleotides are TGCGCCAGCAGCTCGGGACTAGTCAATGAGCAGTTCTTC. It codes for CASSSGLVNEQFF. Using reference TRBV5-1 and TRBJ2-1 for the parts outside the CDR3, the full variable domain is KAGVTQTPRYLIKTRGQQVTLSCSPISGHRSVSWYQQTPGQGLQFLFEYFSETQRNKGNFPGRFSGRQFSNSRSEMNVSTLELGDSALYLCASSSGLVNEQFFGPGTRLTVL.

The chain joins TRBV15 to TRBJ2-5; D ambiguous. Germline V CDR1 and CDR2: LNHNV, YYDKDF (reference sequence). V lost 3 bases, J lost 3 bases, and 17 bases lay in between. This CDR3 comprises 16 residues. In nucleotides, the CDR3 is TGTGCCACCAGCAGTCGGGTAGGCATCACCAAAGAGACCCAGTACTTC. Residues: CATSSRVGITKETQYF.